A selection of T cell receptor beta chains follows, all from one sample in a study of HIV-infected patients and healthy controls. A single record per CDR3 protein comes from TCRdb applying MiXCR to the 5' RACE reads. The data contain about 67,000 distinct CDR3 sequences, 16% of them singletons. Specimen: CD4+ T cells from blood. These receptors were taken from a human donor in good health. CDR3s include the opening cysteine and the closing phenylalanine or tryptophan. The order of the fields is CDR3 protein, CDR3 DNA, D gene, J gene, V gene, clone size. A D gene is named only where the DNA matches it firmly. Only some rows state a clone size, as once, few, many or a class for expanded clones.

CDR3: CATRGGLGNQPQHF; DNA: TGTGCCACCCGGGGGGGGCTTGGCAATCAGCCCCAGCATTTT; D: .; J: TRBJ1-5; V: TRBV12-3/TRBV12-4; size: many
CDR3: CASSPSGGATSGTQYF; DNA: TGTGCCAGCAGCCCTAGTGGGGGAGCGACGTCGGGTACGCAGTATTTT; D: .; J: TRBJ2-3; V: TRBV7-2; size: .
CDR3: CASSTGVEGPIRQHIQYF; DNA: TGTGCCAGCAGTACGGGTGTTGAGGGGCCCATCCGACAGCACATTCAGTACTTC; D: .; J: TRBJ2-4; V: TRBV28; size: few
CDR3: CASSLRALNEKLFF; DNA: TGTGCCAGCAGTTTAAGGGCCCTTAATGAAAAACTGTTTTTT; D: .; J: TRBJ1-4; V: TRBV27; size: few
CDR3: CASSGDYNEQFF; DNA: TGTGCCAGCAGTGGGGATTACAATGAGCAGTTCTTC; D: .; J: TRBJ2-1; V: TRBV2; size: many
CDR3: CASSPLASGLGQETQYF; DNA: TGTGCCAGCAGTCCTCTCGCGTCTGGACTAGGGCAAGAGACCCAGTACTTC; D: TRBD2; J: TRBJ2-5; V: TRBV6-2/TRBV6-3; size: .
CDR3: CASTGDTGELFF; DNA: TGTGCCAGTACAGGGGACACCGGGGAGCTGTTTTTT; D: TRBD1; J: TRBJ2-2; V: TRBV12-3/TRBV12-4; size: many
CDR3: CASSLGTGEETQYF; DNA: TGCGCCAGCAGCTTGGGGACAGGGGAAGAGACCCAGTACTTC; D: TRBD1; J: TRBJ2-5; V: TRBV5-1; size: many
CDR3: CASSVRDTQYF; DNA: TGTGCCAGCAGCGTTAGGGATACGCAGTATTTT; D: .; J: TRBJ2-3; V: TRBV13; size: once
CDR3: CASSLVANTEAFF; DNA: TGTGCCAGCAGTTTAGTAGCGAACACTGAAGCTTTCTTT; D: .; J: TRBJ1-1; V: TRBV12-3/TRBV12-4; size: few
CDR3: CASSRGGQTTDTQYF; DNA: TGTGCCAGCAGCCGTGGAGGACAGACCACAGATACGCAGTATTTT; D: .; J: TRBJ2-3; V: TRBV12-3/TRBV12-4; size: few
CDR3: CSARDSLLNPYGYTF; DNA: TGCAGTGCTAGAGATAGTCTCTTAAACCCCTATGGCTACACCTTC; D: .; J: TRBJ1-2; V: TRBV20-1; size: few
CDR3: CASVWDRETQYF; DNA: TGTGCCAGCGTTTGGGATCGTGAGACCCAGTACTTC; D: .; J: TRBJ2-5; V: TRBV6-1; size: many
CDR3: CAWHRAGANVLTF; DNA: TGTGCCTGGCACAGGGCTGGGGCCAACGTCCTGACTTTC; D: .; J: TRBJ2-6; V: TRBV30; size: few
CDR3: CASSPGVNEQFF; DNA: TGTGCCAGCTCACCGGGGGTTAATGAGCAGTTCTTC; D: .; J: TRBJ2-1; V: TRBV18; size: few
CDR3: CASRTDRAYTEAFF; DNA: TGTGCCAGCAGAACGGACAGGGCCTACACTGAAGCTTTCTTT; D: TRBD1; J: TRBJ1-1; V: TRBV12-3/TRBV12-4; size: .
CDR3: CASSPSGTANKNIQYF; DNA: TGTGCCAGCAGCCCCTCCGGGACAGCCAACAAAAACATTCAGTACTTC; D: TRBD1; J: TRBJ2-4; V: TRBV7-2; size: few
CDR3: CASSEIAGGPLWEQFF; DNA: TGTGCCAGCAGTGAAATAGCGGGAGGGCCATTGTGGGAGCAGTTCTTC; D: TRBD2; J: TRBJ2-1; V: TRBV6-2/TRBV6-3; size: few
CDR3: CSARDVEHHHPNSPLHF; DNA: TGCAGTGCTAGAGATGTGGAACACCACCATCCTAATTCACCCCTCCACTTT; D: .; J: TRBJ1-6; V: TRBV20-1; size: .
CDR3: CATWESRHNEQFF; DNA: TGTGCCACCTGGGAGTCGAGGCACAATGAGCAGTTCTTC; D: .; J: TRBJ2-1; V: TRBV19; size: .